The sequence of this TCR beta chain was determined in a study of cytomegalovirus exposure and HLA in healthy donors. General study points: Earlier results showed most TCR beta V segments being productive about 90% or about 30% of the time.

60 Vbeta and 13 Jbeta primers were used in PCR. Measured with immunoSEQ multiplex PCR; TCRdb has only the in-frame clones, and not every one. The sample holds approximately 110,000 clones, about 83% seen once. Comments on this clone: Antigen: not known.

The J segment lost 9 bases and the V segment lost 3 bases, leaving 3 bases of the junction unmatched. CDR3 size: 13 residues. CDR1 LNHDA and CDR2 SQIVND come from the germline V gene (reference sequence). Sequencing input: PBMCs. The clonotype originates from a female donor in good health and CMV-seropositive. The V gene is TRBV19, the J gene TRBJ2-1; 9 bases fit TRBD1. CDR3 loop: CASSMDRGGEQFF. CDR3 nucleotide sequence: TGTGCCAGTAGTATGGACAGGGGTGGTGAGCAGTTCTTC.